Listed below are T cell receptor beta chains from one sample, sequenced in a study of PD-1 blockade in classical Hodgkin lymphoma. Sequencing was performed with immunoSEQ multiplex PCR; in TCRdb, only in-frame clones are kept and a portion is missing. The sample includes about 110,000 clones, more than 70% of them seen just once. This sample comprised peripheral blood mononuclear cells (PBMCs), obtained before the fourth cycle of nivolumab. The receptor source for this set is a human donor with classical Hodgkin lymphoma. Each CDR3 is given with its conserved first and last residue. The order of the fields is CDR3 length, J gene, V gene, CDR3 protein.

CDR3 length: 17
J gene: TRBJ2-7
V gene: TRBV29-1
CDR3 protein: CSVEAFEGDRVSYEQYF

CDR3 length: 15
J gene: TRBJ2-7
V gene: TRBV27
CDR3 protein: CASRLGQGGSYEQYF

CDR3 length: 12
J gene: TRBJ2-5
V gene: TRBV6-5
CDR3 protein: CASRQGRGTQYF

CDR3 length: 16
J gene: TRBJ2-3
V gene: TRBV18
CDR3 protein: CASSEFASQSTDTQYF

CDR3 length: 14
J gene: TRBJ2-7
V gene: TRBV27
CDR3 protein: CASSFTRSRAEQYF

CDR3 length: 15
J gene: TRBJ1-5
V gene: TRBV30
CDR3 protein: CAWSPTGTVNQPQHF

CDR3 length: 15
J gene: TRBJ2-7
V gene: TRBV5-1
CDR3 protein: CASSLAGSISYEQYF

CDR3 length: 16
J gene: TRBJ2-7
V gene: TRBV28
CDR3 protein: CASSSPQQGAVYEQYF

CDR3 length: 15
J gene: TRBJ1-5
V gene: TRBV10-3
CDR3 protein: CAISESGRGNQPQHF

CDR3 length: 16
J gene: TRBJ1-1
V gene: TRBV4-2
CDR3 protein: CASSQDYSHMNTEAFF

CDR3 length: 13
J gene: TRBJ2-7
V gene: TRBV2
CDR3 protein: CATRREARGEQYF

CDR3 length: 13
J gene: TRBJ2-7
V gene: TRBV7-9
CDR3 protein: CASSPGGGYEQYF

CDR3 length: 14
J gene: TRBJ1-1
V gene: TRBV5-4
CDR3 protein: CASSWVRGSTEAFF

CDR3 length: 14
J gene: TRBJ1-4
V gene: TRBV30
CDR3 protein: CAWSVRGGVEKLFF

CDR3 length: 15
J gene: TRBJ2-1
V gene: TRBV19
CDR3 protein: CASSSLGLGYNEQFF

CDR3 length: 14
J gene: TRBJ1-1
V gene: TRBV7-2
CDR3 protein: CASMWGYGDTEAFF

CDR3 length: 13
J gene: TRBJ1-5
V gene: TRBV15
CDR3 protein: CATSRDFVQPQHF

CDR3 length: 12
J gene: TRBJ1-2
V gene: TRBV7-9
CDR3 protein: CASSLGVYGYTF

CDR3 length: 15
J gene: TRBJ2-2
V gene: TRBV6-5
CDR3 protein: CASSRDRGTTGELFF

CDR3 length: 14
J gene: TRBJ2-7
V gene: TRBV11-2
CDR3 protein: CASSLDVQGYEQYF

CDR3 length: 14
J gene: TRBJ2-1
V gene: TRBV12-5
CDR3 protein: CASGLGHMANEQFF

CDR3 length: 15
J gene: TRBJ1-5
V gene: TRBV25-1
CDR3 protein: CASSEGGLGNQPQHF